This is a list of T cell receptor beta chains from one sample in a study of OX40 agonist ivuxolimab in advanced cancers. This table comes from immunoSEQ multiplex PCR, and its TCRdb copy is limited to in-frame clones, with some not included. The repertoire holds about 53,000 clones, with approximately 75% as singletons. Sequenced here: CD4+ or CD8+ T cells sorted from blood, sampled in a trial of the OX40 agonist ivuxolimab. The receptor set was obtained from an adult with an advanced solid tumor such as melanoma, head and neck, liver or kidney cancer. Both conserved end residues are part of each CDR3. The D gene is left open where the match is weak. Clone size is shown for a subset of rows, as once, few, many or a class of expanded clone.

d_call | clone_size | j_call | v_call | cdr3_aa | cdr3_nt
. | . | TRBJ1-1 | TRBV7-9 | CASSLGSTEAFF | TGTGCCAGCAGCTTAGGGTCCACTGAAGCTTTCTTT
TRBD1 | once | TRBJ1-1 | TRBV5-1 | CASSWAPGTVNTEAFF | TGCGCCAGCAGCTGGGCCCCCGGGACAGTGAACACTGAAGCTTTCTTT
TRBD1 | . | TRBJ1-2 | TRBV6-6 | CASSSPGQFIYGYTF | TGTGCCAGCAGTTCCCCGGGACAGTTCATCTATGGCTACACCTTC
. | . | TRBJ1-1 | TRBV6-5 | CASSYSGGVGAFF | TGTGCCAGCAGTTACTCGGGGGGTGTAGGCGCTTTCTTT
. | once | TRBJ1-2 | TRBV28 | CASSLPGPYTF | TGTGCCAGCAGTTTGCCAGGCCCCTACACCTTC
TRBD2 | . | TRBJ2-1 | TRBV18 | CASSKLAGSHNEQFF | TGTGCCAGCTCAAAACTAGCGGGGAGCCACAATGAGCAGTTCTTC
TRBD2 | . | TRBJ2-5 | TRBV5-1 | CASSPLATGRETQYF | TGCGCCAGCAGCCCACTAGCGACCGGCCGAGAGACCCAGTACTTC
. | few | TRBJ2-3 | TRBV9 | CASSVRAVTDTQYF | TGTGCCAGCAGCGTCAGAGCGGTCACAGATACGCAGTATTTT
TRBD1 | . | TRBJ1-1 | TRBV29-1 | CSGGAGGGGTEAFF | TGCAGCGGCGGGGCAGGGGGCGGGGGAACTGAAGCTTTCTTT
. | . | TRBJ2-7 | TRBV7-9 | CASSLLDVREQYF | TGTGCCAGCAGCTTATTGGATGTTCGAGAGCAGTACTTC
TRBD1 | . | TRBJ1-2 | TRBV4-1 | CASSQVRAGGAYGYTF | TGCGCCAGCAGCCAAGTACGGGCAGGGGGCGCCTATGGCTACACCTTC
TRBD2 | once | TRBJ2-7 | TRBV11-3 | CASSRGLAGTSYEQYF | TGTGCCAGCAGCCGGGGACTAGCGGGAACTTCCTACGAGCAGTACTTC
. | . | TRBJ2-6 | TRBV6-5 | CASRSSGANVLTF | TGTGCCAGCCGATCCTCTGGGGCCAACGTCCTGACTTTC
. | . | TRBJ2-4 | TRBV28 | CASKAGGGLAKNIQYF | TGTGCCAGCAAGGCAGGAGGGGGACTAGCCAAAAACATTCAGTACTTC
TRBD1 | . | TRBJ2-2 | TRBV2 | CASSVDRAGGELFF | TGTGCCAGCAGTGTGGACAGGGCTGGCGGGGAGCTGTTTTTT
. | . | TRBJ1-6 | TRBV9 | CASSVEGRSISPLHF | TGTGCCAGCAGCGTAGAGGGAAGGTCCATCTCACCCCTCCACTTT
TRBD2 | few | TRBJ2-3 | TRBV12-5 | CASGLVMAGGDTQYF | TGTGCTAGTGGTTTGGTAATGGCGGGGGGAGATACGCAGTATTTT
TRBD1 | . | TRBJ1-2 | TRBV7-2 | CASSLGQGNYGYTF | TGTGCCAGCAGCCTGGGACAGGGAAACTATGGCTACACCTTC
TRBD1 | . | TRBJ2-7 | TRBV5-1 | CASSIVQGAGEQYF | TGCGCCAGCAGCATCGTACAGGGGGCAGGCGAGCAGTACTTC
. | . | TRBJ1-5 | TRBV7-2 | CASSLARTDYQPQHF | TGTGCCAGCAGCTTAGCCAGGACAGACTATCAGCCCCAGCATTTT
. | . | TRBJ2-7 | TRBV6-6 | CASSPSYEQYF | TGTGCCAGCAGTCCCAGCTACGAGCAGTACTTC
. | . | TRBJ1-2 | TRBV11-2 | CASSLKGGGLGYTF | TGTGCCAGCAGCTTAAAGGGCGGGGGGCTTGGCTACACCTTC
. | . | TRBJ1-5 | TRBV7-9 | CASSLETLSNQPQHF | TGTGCCAGCAGCTTGGAGACACTTAGCAATCAGCCCCAGCATTTT
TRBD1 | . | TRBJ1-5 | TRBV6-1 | CASSGYGTGGTAQHF | TGTGCCAGCAGTGGGTATGGGACAGGTGGGACGGCCCAGCATTTT
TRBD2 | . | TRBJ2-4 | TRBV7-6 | CASSFPGGAGKNIQYF | TGTGCCAGCAGCTTCCCCGGGGGGGCAGGCAAAAACATTCAGTACTTC
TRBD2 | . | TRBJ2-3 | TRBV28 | CASSTGLASSDTQYF | TGTGCCAGCAGTACCGGACTAGCGAGCTCAGATACGCAGTATTTT
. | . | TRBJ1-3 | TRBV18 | CASSSTGKVGRNTIYF | TGTGCCAGCTCGTCAACAGGGAAAGTCGGTCGAAACACCATATATTTT
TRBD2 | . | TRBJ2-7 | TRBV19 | CASSDGGAAFYEQYF | TGTGCCAGTAGTGACGGGGGGGCCGCCTTCTACGAGCAGTACTTC
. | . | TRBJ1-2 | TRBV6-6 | CASSYQQGFNYGYTF | TGTGCCAGCAGTTACCAACAGGGCTTTAACTATGGCTACACCTTC
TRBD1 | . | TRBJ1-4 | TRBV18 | CASSPDRGNEKLFF | TGTGCCAGCTCTCCCGACAGGGGTAATGAAAAACTGTTTTTT
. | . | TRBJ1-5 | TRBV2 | CASSRDASNQPQHF | TGTGCCAGCAGCCGGGACGCTAGCAATCAGCCCCAGCATTTT
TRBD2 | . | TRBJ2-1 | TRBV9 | CASSAIGLAGGPYNEQFF | TGTGCCAGCAGCGCGATAGGACTAGCGGGGGGGCCCTACAATGAGCAGTTCTTC
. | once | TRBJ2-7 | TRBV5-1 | CASSLTVQGPPYYEQYF | TGCGCCAGCAGCTTGACGGTACAGGGACCCCCCTATTACGAGCAGTACTTC
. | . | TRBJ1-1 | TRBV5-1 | CASSRIPGQNTEAFF | TGCGCCAGCAGCCGAATCCCGGGGCAGAACACTGAAGCTTTCTTT
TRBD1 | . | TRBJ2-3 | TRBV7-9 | CASSPRDRGLSTDTQYF | TGTGCCAGCAGTCCCCGGGACAGGGGTCTCAGCACAGATACGCAGTATTTT
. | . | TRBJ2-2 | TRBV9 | CASSFRGTGELFF | TGTGCCAGCAGCTTTAGGGGGACCGGGGAGCTGTTTTTT
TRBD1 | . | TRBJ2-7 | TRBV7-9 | CASSSTGSSYEQYF | TGTGCCAGCAGTTCGACAGGGAGCTCCTACGAGCAGTACTTC
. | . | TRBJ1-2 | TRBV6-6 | CASSYSRGSYGYTF | TGTGCCAGCAGTTACTCGCGGGGGAGCTATGGCTACACCTTC
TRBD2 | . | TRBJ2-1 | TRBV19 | CASSISGSSYNEQFF | TGTGCCAGTAGTATTAGCGGGAGCTCCTACAATGAGCAGTTCTTC
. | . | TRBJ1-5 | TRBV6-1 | CASSGHRDQPQHF | TGTGCCAGCAGTGGGCACAGGGATCAGCCCCAGCATTTT
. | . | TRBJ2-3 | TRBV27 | CASTVGGTDTQYF | TGTGCCAGCACTGTCGGGGGCACAGATACGCAGTATTTT